The rows below give T cell receptor beta chains drawn from one sample of a study of blood T cell repertoires in COVID-19. Sequencing used immunoSEQ multiplex PCR; TCRdb keeps in-frame clones, though not all of them. The sample holds about 240,000 clones, about 81% seen once. The sequencing sample was made of peripheral blood. These receptors came from an older woman with active or convalescent COVID-19. Each CDR3 is given with its conserved first and last residue. The D gene is left open where the match is weak. The size of a clone is reported for some rows only, either as once, few or many, or as a class for expanded clones.

>many|TRBD2|TRBV5-1|TRBJ2-1
CASSPRSGGEVRNEQFF
TGCGCCAGCAGCCCCAGGAGCGGGGGGGAAGTTCGCAATGAGCAGTTCTTC
>NA|TRBD1|TRBV9|TRBJ1-2
CASSVAPTGTNYGYTF
TGTGCCAGCAGCGTAGCCCCGACAGGGACTAACTATGGCTACACCTTC
>NA|TRBD1|TRBV19|TRBJ1-2
CASSIFGQAGNYGYTF
TGTGCCAGTAGTATCTTCGGACAGGCGGGGAACTATGGCTACACCTTC
>NA|NA|TRBV7-9|TRBJ2-3
CASSLVFQGSTDTQYF
TGTGCCAGCAGCTTAGTCTTTCAGGGGAGCACAGATACGCAGTATTTT
>NA|TRBD2|TRBV5-5|TRBJ2-3
CASSLGGRLAGGRSTDTQYF
TGTGCCAGCAGCTTAGGTGGTCGACTAGCGGGGGGGAGGAGTACAGATACGCAGTATTTT
>NA|TRBD2|TRBV7-3|TRBJ2-5
CASSLTGGAKETQYF
TGTGCCAGCAGCTTAACCGGGGGGGCCAAAGAGACCCAGTACTTC
>NA|NA|TRBV6-5|TRBJ1-1
CASTLGDSNTEAFF
TGTGCCAGCACCCTCGGAGACTCGAACACTGAAGCTTTCTTT
>NA|NA|TRBV30|TRBJ1-2
CAWSVQWGEGYTF
TGTGCCTGGAGTGTACAGTGGGGGGAAGGCTACACCTTC
>NA|TRBD1|TRBV6-2/TRBV6-3|TRBJ1-5
CASSSDRALNQPQHF
TGTGCCAGCAGTTCTGACAGGGCTCTCAACCAGCCCCAGCATTTT
>NA|NA|TRBV29-1|TRBJ1-6
CSVEVALGSSYNSPLHF
TGCAGCGTTGAAGTCGCTTTGGGGAGCTCCTATAATTCACCCCTCCACTTT
>NA|NA|TRBV6-5|TRBJ2-1
CASSSAGAGAQEFF
TGTGCCAGCAGTTCCGCGGGCGCGGGGGCCCAGGAATTCTTC
>NA|NA|TRBV3-1/TRBV3-2|TRBJ1-4
CASSRHGDEKLFF
TGTGCCAGCAGCCGGCACGGAGATGAAAAACTGTTTTTT